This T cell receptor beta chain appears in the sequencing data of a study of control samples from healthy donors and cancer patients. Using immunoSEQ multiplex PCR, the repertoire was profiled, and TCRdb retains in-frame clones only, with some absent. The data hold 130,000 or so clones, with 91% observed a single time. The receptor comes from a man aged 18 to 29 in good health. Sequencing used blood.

For the CDR3, the DNA is TGTGCCAGCAGCGTAGTCGGGTTCCCCTACAATGAGCAGTTCTTC. Translating gives CASSVVGFPYNEQFF. This chain links TRBV9 with TRBJ2-1; D not certain. V lost 0 bases, J lost 2 bases, and 9 bases lay in between. Germline V CDR1 and CDR2: SGDLS, YYNGEE. CDR3 length equals 15 residues.